This T cell receptor (beta chain) was sequenced in a study of Ad26.COV2.S vaccination and SARS-CoV-2 variants. TCRdb keeps only in-frame clones here, not all; method: immunoSEQ multiplex PCR. The sample has roughly 700,000 clones; 80% to 90% are singletons. Deletions cut 0 bases from V and 6 bases from J, with 5 bases between. The germline gives CDR1 GTSNPN, CDR2 SVGIG (reference sequence). This CDR3 has 11 amino acids. Specified treatment: around 19 received Ad26.COV2.S at low or high dose, single or two shots; about 5 received placebo; per-sample allocation not given. The investigators took samples on day 63 after the first vaccine or placebo injection.

This chain connects TRBV30 to TRBJ1-1; D gene uncertain. The clonotype was recovered from a person aged 18-65 years who received the Ad26.COV2.S COVID-19 vaccine or a placebo. Sample: peripheral blood, taken in a trial of Ad26.COV2.S vaccine versus placebo. CDR3 sequence: CAWSVVAEAFF. The DNA for the CDR3 is TGTGCCTGGAGTGTAGTCGCTGAAGCTTTCTTT. Drawing the rest from reference TRBV30 and TRBJ1-1, the complete variable domain is SQTIHQWPATLVQPVGSPLSLECTVEGTSNPNLYWYRQAAGRGLQLLFYSVGIGQISSEVPQNLSASRPQDRQFILSSKKLLLSDSGFYLCAWSVVAEAFFGQGTRLTVV.